A selection of T cell receptor beta chains follows, all from one sample in a study of blood T cell repertoires in COVID-19. Clones were read by immunoSEQ multiplex PCR, and TCRdb kept only the in-frame ones, dropping some. The table includes under 350,000 clones, just under 90% detected once. The sequencing input was PBMCs or T cells enriched from blood (not recorded which). These receptors came from a woman aged 55-70 years who had recovered from COVID-19. CDR3s include the opening cysteine and the closing phenylalanine or tryptophan. A D gene is named only where the DNA matches it firmly. Rows give clone size only sometimes, using once, few, many, or a class for an expanded clone.

cdr3_length j_call clone_size d_call v_call cdr3_aa cdr3_nt
13 TRBJ1-5 - TRBD1 TRBV2 CASSGTGNQPQHF TGTGCCAGCTCCGGGACAGGGAATCAGCCCCAGCATTTT
13 TRBJ1-2 - TRBD1 TRBV7-3 CASSARQGYGYTF TGTGCCAGCAGCGCCCGACAGGGGTATGGCTACACCTTC
15 TRBJ1-5 once TRBD1 TRBV6-2/TRBV6-3 CASSYSAGGGQPQHF TGTGCCAGCAGTTACTCGGCAGGGGGCGGTCAGCCCCAGCATTTT
14 TRBJ2-1 - TRBD2 TRBV27 CASRRLADYNEQFF TGTGCCAGCAGAAGACTAGCAGATTACAATGAGCAGTTCTTC
15 TRBJ1-5 - - TRBV5-1 CASSLAGGYDQPQHF TGCGCCAGCAGCTTGGCTGGGGGCTACGATCAGCCCCAGCATTTT
15 TRBJ1-1 - TRBD1 TRBV7-2 CASSFSGQKNTEAFF TGTGCCAGCAGCTTTTCGGGACAGAAGAACACTGAAGCTTTCTTT
12 TRBJ2-7 - - TRBV6-2/TRBV6-3 CASSGAVYEQYF TGTGCCAGCAGTGGGGCCGTTTACGAGCAGTACTTC
17 TRBJ2-6 - - TRBV3-1/TRBV3-2 CASSQGKEATGANVLTF TGTGCCAGCAGCCAAGGTAAAGAAGCAACTGGGGCCAACGTCCTGACTTTC
14 TRBJ2-7 few TRBD1 TRBV7-3 CASSLVQGANEQYF TGTGCCAGCAGCTTAGTTCAGGGGGCGAACGAGCAGTACTTC
14 TRBJ2-3 - TRBD2 TRBV29-1 CSWGIAGVTDTQYF TGCAGTTGGGGGATAGCGGGGGTCACAGATACGCAGTATTTT
14 TRBJ2-7 - - TRBV11-3 CASSPARQTYEQYF TGTGCCAGCAGCCCTGCCAGGCAGACCTACGAGCAGTACTTC
15 TRBJ2-5 - - TRBV3-1/TRBV3-2 CASSQGRLVQETQYF TGTGCCAGCAGCCAGGGTAGACTTGTTCAAGAGACCCAGTACTTC
15 TRBJ1-6 - - TRBV9 CASSVGSSYNSPLHF TGTGCCAGCAGCGTAGGCAGCTCCTATAATTCACCCCTCCACTTT
13 TRBJ2-2 - - TRBV24-1 CATREGNTGELFF TGTGCCACCAGAGAGGGGAACACCGGGGAGCTGTTTTTT
15 TRBJ1-6 - - TRBV2 CASSERRRDISPLHF TGTGCCAGCAGTGAAAGGCGGAGGGATATCTCACCCCTCCACTTT
16 TRBJ2-7 - TRBD2 TRBV11-3 CASSSPWTRSSYEQYF TGTGCCAGCAGCTCCCCCTGGACTAGAAGCTCCTACGAGCAGTACTTC
17 TRBJ1-4 - TRBD1 TRBV5-6 CASSLYHRDRGNEKLFF TGTGCCAGCAGTCTATACCACCGGGACAGGGGAAATGAAAAACTGTTTTTT
14 TRBJ2-7 - TRBD1 TRBV7-9 CASSSQGALYEQYF TGTGCCAGCAGCTCACAGGGGGCGCTTTACGAGCAGTACTTC